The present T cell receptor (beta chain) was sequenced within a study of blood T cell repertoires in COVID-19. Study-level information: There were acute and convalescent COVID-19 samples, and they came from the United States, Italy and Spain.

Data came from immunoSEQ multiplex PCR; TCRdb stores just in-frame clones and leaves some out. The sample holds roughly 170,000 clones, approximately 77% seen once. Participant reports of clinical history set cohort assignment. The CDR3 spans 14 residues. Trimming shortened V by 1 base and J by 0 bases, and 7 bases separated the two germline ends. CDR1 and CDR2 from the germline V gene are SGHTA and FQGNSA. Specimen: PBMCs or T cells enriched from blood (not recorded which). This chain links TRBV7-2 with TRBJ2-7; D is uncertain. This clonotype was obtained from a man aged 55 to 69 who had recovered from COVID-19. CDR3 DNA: TGTGCCAGCAGCTTAGTAGTCAACTCCTACGAGCAGTACTTC. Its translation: CASSLVVNSYEQYF. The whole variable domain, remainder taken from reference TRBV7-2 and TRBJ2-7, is GAGVSQSPSNKVTEKGKDVELRCDPISGHTALYWYRQSLGQGLEFLIYFQGNSAPDKSGLPSDRFSAERTGGSVSTLTIQRTQQEDSAVYLCASSLVVNSYEQYFGPGTRLTVT.